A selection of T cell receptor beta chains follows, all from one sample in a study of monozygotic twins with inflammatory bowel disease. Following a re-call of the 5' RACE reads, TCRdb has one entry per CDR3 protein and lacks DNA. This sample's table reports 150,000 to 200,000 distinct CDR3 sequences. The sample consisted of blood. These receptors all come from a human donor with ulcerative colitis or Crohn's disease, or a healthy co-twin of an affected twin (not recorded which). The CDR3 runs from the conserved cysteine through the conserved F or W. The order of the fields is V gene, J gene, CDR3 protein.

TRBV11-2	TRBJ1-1	CASSLDSGASTEAFF
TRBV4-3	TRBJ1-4	CASSPDTTNEKLFF
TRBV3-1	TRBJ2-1	CASSQAMGEQFF
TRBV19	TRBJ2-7	CASREEGYEQYF
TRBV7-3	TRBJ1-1	CASSLNPALNTEAFF
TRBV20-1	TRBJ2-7	CSARDGGRALSEQYF
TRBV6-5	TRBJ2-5	CASSYGKGVVETQYF
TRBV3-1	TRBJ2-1	CASSLAGEGYNEQFF
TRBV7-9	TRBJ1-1	CASSLGSGGNTEAFF
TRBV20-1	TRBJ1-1	CSAREEFRNTEAFF
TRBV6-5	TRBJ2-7	CASRRDSYEQYF
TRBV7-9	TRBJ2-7	CASSMEGRPSYEQYF
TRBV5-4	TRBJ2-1	CASSFRQGVNEQFF
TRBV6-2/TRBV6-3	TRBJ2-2	CASRRTANTGELFF
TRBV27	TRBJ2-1	CASSLNRGLNEQFF
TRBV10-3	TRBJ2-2	CAITRLPRLAGITGELFF
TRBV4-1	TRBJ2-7	CASSQGLAASYEQYF
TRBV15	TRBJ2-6	CATSLQGFGANVLTF
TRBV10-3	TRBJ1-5	CAISAADNQPQHF
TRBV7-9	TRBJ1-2	CASPSGVVVYGYTF